Each of the 11 T cell receptor beta chains below was sequenced from the same sample in a study of blood T cell repertoires in COVID-19. Sequenced by immunoSEQ multiplex PCR; TCRdb stores in-frame clones only, minus some. The table records approximately 240,000 clones, less than 90% of them present only once. Specimen: peripheral blood. These receptors all stem from a woman of 80 years or more with active or convalescent COVID-19.

This chain uses TRBV9 with TRBJ2-5; TRBD1 agrees at 7 bases. CDR1 SGDLS and CDR2 YYNGEE come from the germline V gene. V lost 3 bases and J lost 3; bases outside the gene matches: 5. CDR3 size: 14 residues. The CDR3 DNA follows: TGTGCCAGCAGCGAACGAACAGGGGAAGAGACCCAGTACTTC. This translates into CASSERTGEETQYF.

The chain is built from TRBV7-9 and TRBJ2-7; D might be TRBD2 (6 bases). Trimming removed 3 bases at V and 2 bases at J, with 8 bases between. This CDR3 is built from 13 residues. Germline V gene data show CDR1 as SEHNR and CDR2 as FQNEAQ (reference sequence). CDR3 in amino acids: CASSLEGPYEQYF. The DNA for the CDR3 is TGTGCCAGCAGCTTGGAGGGCCCCTACGAGCAGTACTTC.

This clone was seen a single time. J is TRBJ2-3 and V is TRBV5-1, with D tentatively TRBD2 (6 bases). V lost 4 bases to trimming and J lost 1 base, with 10 bases between them. There are 14 residues in the CDR3. Looked up from germline, CDR1 is SGHRS and CDR2 is YFSETQ. The DNA for the CDR3 is TGCGCCAGCAGCAGGGAGGCCGGCACAGATACGCAGTATTTT. Translated: CASSREAGTDTQYF. The full variable domain, in which reference TRBV5-1 and TRBJ2-3 provide the parts outside the CDR3, is KAGVTQTPRYLIKTRGQQVTLSCSPISGHRSVSWYQQTPGQGLQFLFEYFSETQRNKGNFPGRFSGRQFSNSRSEMNVSTLELGDSALYLCASSREAGTDTQYFGPGTRLTVL.

V gene TRBV3-1 (or the pseudogene TRBV3-2) combines with J gene TRBJ1-1; D might be TRBD1 (6 bases). The V gene's germline CDR1 is LGHDT and CDR2 YNNKEL (reference sequence). The CDR3 spans 13 residues. V was pared by 4 bases and J by 6 bases, with 12 bases between. The chain's CDR3 is CASSLQGKAEAFF. In DNA form, the CDR3 reads TGTGCCAGCAGCCTACAGGGAAAGGCTGAAGCTTTCTTT.

This clone has a single count. The chain recombines TRBV9 with TRBJ2-6; maybe TRBD1 (5 bases). The CDR3 is 15 amino acids. V was trimmed by 4 bases and J by 3 bases, leaving 11 bases between them. From germline, CDR1 is SGDLS and CDR2 YYNGEE. The CDR3 region has the DNA TGTGCCAGCAGCCCCCTGGGGCTTGGGGCCAACGTCCTGACTTTC. Translated: CASSPLGLGANVLTF.

V gene TRBV6-5 combines with J gene TRBJ2-1; 8 bases are a match to TRBD2. Germline loops: CDR1 MNHEY, CDR2 SVGAGI. Trimming took 6 bases from V and 7 from J; bases not matched to a gene: 8. The CDR3 extends over 14 amino acids. CDR3 nucleotides: TGTGCCAGCAGAACCGGGACTAGAATAAATGAGCAGTTCTTC. Translating it yields CASRTGTRINEQFF.

The chain links TRBV18 to TRBJ1-6; D might be TRBD1 (6 bases). Trimming took off 3 bases at V and 7 bases at J, with 16 bases between the two ends. From germline, CDR1 is KGHSH and CDR2 LQKENI. The CDR3 length is 16 residues. In nucleotides, the CDR3 is TGTGCCAGCTCACCGACTGAGACAGGTGTAAATTCACCCCTCCACTTT. It specifies CASSPTETGVNSPLHF.

The genes are TRBV7-2 and TRBJ2-3, with 7 nucleotides matching TRBD2. V gave up 0 bases and J gave up 3 bases; unmatched junction bases: 3. Germline V gives CDR1 SGHTA, CDR2 FQGNSA. The CDR3 is 15 amino acids. The CDR3 DNA sequence: TGTGCCAGCAGCTTAGCGGGAGGGCCAACAGATACGCAGTATTTT. Translation gives CASSLAGGPTDTQYF.

This chain links TRBV11-2 with TRBJ2-5; weak D call: TRBD1 (6 bases). Per germline, CDR1 SGHAT and CDR2 FQNNGV. Trimming removed 2 bases at V and 2 bases at J, with 12 bases between. This CDR3 region has 15 residues. The DNA for the CDR3 is TGTGCCAGCAGCTTATTCCAGGGGTCGCAAGAGACCCAGTACTTC. The encoded protein is CASSLFQGSQETQYF.

The V call is TRBV5-1, the J call TRBJ2-1; 11 bases agree with TRBD2. This CDR3 region has 15 residues. The germline CDR1 and CDR2 sequences are SGHRS and YFSETQ. V shed 0 bases and J 6 bases; nucleotides not matched to a gene: 2. The CDR3 DNA is TGCGCCAGCAGCTTGGGTAGCGGGGGGGCCAATGAGCAGTTCTTC. Translating gives CASSLGSGGANEQFF.

This clone was observed a handful of times. This chain links TRBV30 with TRBJ2-7, with 11 positions matching TRBD2. Germline V CDR1 and CDR2: GTSNPN, SVGIG (reference sequence). V lost 0 bases, J lost 5 bases, and 6 bases stayed unmatched. CDR3 length: 15 amino acids. For the CDR3, the DNA is TGTGCCTGGAGTGTTCACACTAGCGGGAGCAACGAGCAGTACTTC. Protein sequence: CAWSVHTSGSNEQYF.